These 14 T cell receptor beta chains were sequenced from one sample in a study of Ad26.COV2.S vaccination and SARS-CoV-2 variants. Treatment denoted: 15 to 20 received Ad26.COV2.S at low or high dose, single or two shots; roughly five received placebo; per-sample allocation not given. Samples were taken on day 63 after the first vaccine or placebo injection. Here immunoSEQ multiplex PCR was the method, and the copy in TCRdb shows in-frame clones only, minus some. This table holds about 420,000 clones, 88% found once. The sample here was peripheral blood, taken in a trial of Ad26.COV2.S vaccine versus placebo. All receptors derive from a person between 18 and 60 years old who received the Ad26.COV2.S COVID-19 vaccine or a placebo.

About this clone itself: At the DNA level, this CDR3 is encoded by other sequences in the same sample as well. V usage is TRBV12-3 or TRBV12-4 and J usage is TRBJ2-7; D ambiguous. The CDR3 sequence is 12 residues long. V was cut by 5 bases and J by 3 bases, with 8 bases left in between. The CDR3 DNA is TGTGCCAGCAGTAGGACGGACTACGAGCAGTACTTC. Translating it yields CASSRTDYEQYF.

The CDR3 spells CASSQEARGGPLNTQYF. The CDR3 bases are TGCGCCAGCAGCCAAGAAGCCCGGGGGGGGCCTTTAAATACGCAGTATTTT. The V gene is TRBV4-1, the J gene TRBJ2-3, with 8 bases matching TRBD2. CDR1 and CDR2 from the germline V gene are MGHRA and YSYEKL. The CDR3 length is 17 residues. Germline trimming cut 0 bases from V and 7 bases from J; bases unmatched to any gene: 12.

Concerning this clone itself: Other DNA sequences within the sample encode an identical CDR3. V usage is TRBV6-5 and J usage is TRBJ1-3; weak D call: TRBD1 (5 bases). CDR3 size: 14 residues. Trimming took 0 bases from V and 2 from J, leaving 5 bases between them. Germline V gene sequence: CDR1 MNHEY, CDR2 SVGAGI. CDR3 sequence: CASSYSGAGNTIYF. Written as DNA, the CDR3 is TGTGCCAGCAGTTACTCAGGGGCTGGAAACACCATATATTTT.

This clone came up a few times. The chain joins TRBV10-3 to TRBJ2-1; tentatively, D is TRBD2 (6 bases). CDR3 size: 13 residues. From germline, CDR1 is ENHRY and CDR2 SYGVKD. Trimming pared 5 bases from V and 10 bases from J, leaving 15 bases between. CDR3 bases: TGTGCCATCAGTAATCGAGAAGGGAGGGAGCAGTTCTTC. Translation gives CAISNREGREQFF.

The chain is built from TRBV18 and TRBJ1-2; D is perhaps TRBD1 (5 bases). The CDR3 covers 14 residues. Germline values: CDR1 KGHSH, CDR2 LQKENI. Trimming left V 2 bases short and J 4 bases short, with 11 bases between. The CDR3 region has the DNA TGTGCCAGCTCACCAAAGGGGTCGGGCTATGGCTACACCTTC. Protein product: CASSPKGSGYGYTF.

The chain has TRBV9 and TRBJ1-2; possibly TRBD1 for D (6 bases). V lost 0 bases and J lost 2, with 11 bases in between. Per the germline V gene, CDR1 is SGDLS and CDR2 is YYNGEE. CDR3 length: 15 residues. CDR3 protein: CASSVAGDSNYGYTF. In DNA, the CDR3 is TGTGCCAGCAGCGTAGCAGGGGATTCCAACTATGGCTACACCTTC. Full variable domain (missing parts from reference TRBV9 and TRBJ1-2): DSGVTQTPKHLITATGQRVTLRCSPRSGDLSVYWYQQSLDQGLQFLIQYYNGEERAKGNILERFSAQQFPDLHSELNLSSLELGDSALYFCASSVAGDSNYGYTFGSGTRLTVV.

The rearrangement joins TRBV6-2 or TRBV6-3 to TRBJ1-5; 11 bases align to TRBD1. CDR1 is MNHEY, CDR2 SVGEGT, per germline. CDR3 size: 17 residues. J gave up 4 bases and V 6 bases, and 11 bases lay outside the gene matches. CDR3: CASSWVMRDRGNQPQHF. DNA of the CDR3: TGTGCCAGCAGCTGGGTAATGAGGGACAGGGGGAATCAGCCCCAGCATTTT.

This chain uses TRBV6-2 or TRBV6-3 with TRBJ2-2, with no clear D. The V gene lost 0 bases and the J gene lost 7 bases, with 24 bases spanning the gap. The germline V gene encodes CDR1 MNHEY and CDR2 SVGEGT. The CDR3 covers 19 residues. The CDR3: CASSYSTQNWLGLVGELFF. For the CDR3, the DNA is TGTGCCAGCAGTTACTCGACACAAAACTGGCTAGGGCTTGTCGGGGAGCTGTTTTTT.

The CDR3 protein is CASSYTPPPQNIQYF. CDR3 bases: TGTGCCAGCAGTTATACCCCTCCCCCACAAAACATTCAGTACTTC. This chain connects TRBV6-5 to TRBJ2-4; unclear D gene. The CDR3 has 15 amino acids. Trimming pared 3 bases from V and 5 bases from J, leaving 14 bases between. Germline assignment: CDR1 MNHEY and CDR2 SVGAGI.

The chain is built from TRBV6-6 and TRBJ1-4; TRBD1 might be the D (6 bases). Germline V gives CDR1 MNHNY, CDR2 SVGAGI (reference sequence). CDR3 length equals 19 residues. Trimming took off 5 bases at V and 3 bases at J, with 25 bases between the two ends. The CDR3, as DNA: TGTGCCAGCAGTCTGAATGCCTTAAACAGGGCTACGGCTAATGAAAAACTGTTTTTT. Protein product: CASSLNALNRATANEKLFF.

This chain uses TRBV9 with TRBJ2-7; TRBD2 aligns across 7 bases. Germline lookup yields CDR1 SGDLS and CDR2 YYNGEE. The CDR3 sequence is 14 residues long. Trimming cost V 1 base and J 2 bases; bases outside gene matches: 3. The chain's CDR3 is CASSVNAGAYEQYF. For the CDR3, the DNA is TGTGCCAGCAGCGTAAATGCGGGAGCCTACGAGCAGTACTTC.

This rearrangement joins TRBV6-2 or TRBV6-3 to TRBJ2-7; D remains ambiguous. With 5 bases removed from V and 9 bases from J, the gap between germline ends came to 11 bases. CDR1 and CDR2 (germline): MNHEY, SVGEGT. The CDR3 is 11 residues long. The CDR3 sequence is CASSPNRGQYF. The CDR3 nucleotides are TGTGCCAGCAGTCCCAACAGAGGGCAGTACTTC.

This clone has a single count. The rearrangement links TRBV6-2 or TRBV6-3 to TRBJ1-6; a weak D match, TRBD1 (5 bases). The CDR3 consists of 19 residues. Germline assignment: CDR1 MNHEY and CDR2 SVGEGT. V lost 2 bases and J 0 bases, leaving 17 bases between the germline ends. The CDR3 region is CASSYDRDAGSSYNSPLHF. CDR3 DNA: TGTGCCAGCAGTTACGACCGGGACGCTGGAAGCTCCTATAATTCACCCCTCCACTTT.

This chain uses TRBV5-8 with TRBJ1-2; 7 bases map to TRBD1. CDR1 is SGHTS and CDR2 is YDEGEE in the germline V gene. This CDR3 is 13 amino acids long. V trimming: 5 bases; J trimming: 4 bases; junction bases outside the gene matches: 5. CDR3 sequence (DNA): TGTGCCAGCAGGTGGCAGGGGGGCTATGGCTACACCTTC. Translated, it gives CASRWQGGYGYTF.